This is a list of T cell receptor beta chains from one sample in a study of CD8 T cells in ankylosing spondylitis. MiXCR was run by TCRdb on the 5' RACE reads, yielding one entry per CDR3 protein. The sample lists some 300,000 distinct CDR3 sequences, around 21% occurring once. Sequencing was carried out using blood, either unsorted or a sorted T cell fraction (not recorded which). The receptor set was obtained from a female donor with ankylosing spondylitis or in good health (not recorded which). The CDR3 runs from the conserved cysteine through the conserved F or W. The D gene is left open where the match is weak. Clone size is not always given. Where it is, it says once, few, many or a class for expanded clones.

V gene	D gene	clone size	J gene	CDR3 protein	CDR3 DNA
TRBV7-2	-	-	TRBJ1-1	CASSLTLDTEAFF	TGTGCCAGCAGCTTGACCTTAGACACTGAAGCTTTCTTT
TRBV4-3	-	few	TRBJ2-7	CASSQAIPATSYEQYF	TGCGCCAGCAGCCAAGCCATCCCTGCCACATCCTACGAGCAGTACTTC
TRBV9	-	few	TRBJ2-3	CASSVAQTDTQYF	TGTGCCAGCAGCGTAGCACAGACAGATACGCAGTATTTT
TRBV20-1	TRBD2	many	TRBJ2-1	CSARGGTSNNEQFF	TGCAGTGCCCGAGGGGGGACTAGCAACAATGAGCAGTTCTTC
TRBV12-3/TRBV12-4	-	-	TRBJ2-3	CASSIGLNTDTQYF	TGTGCCAGCAGCATTGGACTTAACACAGATACGCAGTATTTT
TRBV7-2	TRBD2	few	TRBJ2-7	CASSLEGTSAYEQYF	TGTGCCAGCAGCTTAGAAGGGACTAGCGCCTACGAGCAGTACTTC
TRBV4-3	-	few	TRBJ1-2	CASSQRTFQANYGYTF	TGCGCCAGCAGCCAAAGGACATTTCAAGCCAACTATGGCTACACCTTC
TRBV5-1	-	few	TRBJ2-1	CASSLSRDAAPNEQFF	TGCGCCAGCAGCTTGTCTCGTGACGCGGCGCCCAATGAGCAGTTCTTC
TRBV29-1	-	many	TRBJ1-4	CSVLTNEKLFF	TGCAGCGTCCTAACTAATGAAAAACTGTTTTTT
TRBV6-1	-	-	TRBJ1-3	CASSGQVKGNTIYF	TGTGCCAGCAGTGGTCAAGTCAAAGGAAACACCATATATTTT
TRBV12-3/TRBV12-4	-	-	TRBJ2-6	CASSFRFGDRGANVLTF	TGTGCCAGCAGTTTCCGGTTCGGCGACAGAGGGGCCAACGTCCTGACTTTC
TRBV20-1	-	many	TRBJ2-4	CSARESGVAKNIQYF	TGCAGTGCTAGAGAGAGCGGAGTAGCCAAAAACATTCAGTACTTC
TRBV20-1	-	few	TRBJ1-1	CSAGRGRVPAEAFF	TGCAGTGCTGGGAGAGGTAGGGTACCGGCTGAAGCTTTCTTT
TRBV20-1	-	few	TRBJ2-4	CSARAGASAKNIQYF	TGCAGTGCTCGGGCTGGGGCCTCGGCCAAAAACATTCAGTACTTC
TRBV7-7	-	few	TRBJ2-1	CASSFNRVNEQFF	TGTGCCAGCAGCTTTAACAGGGTCAATGAGCAGTTCTTC
TRBV13	-	-	TRBJ1-2	CASSPQRSNYGYTF	TGTGCCAGCAGCCCACAGCGTTCGAACTATGGCTACACCTTC
TRBV9	-	few	TRBJ2-1	CASSVGGSINEQFF	TGTGCCAGCAGCGTAGGGGGCAGTATCAATGAGCAGTTCTTC
TRBV19	-	-	TRBJ1-5	CASSGGLDQPQHF	TGTGCCAGTAGTGGCGGGTTAGATCAGCCCCAGCATTTT
TRBV7-9	TRBD1	-	TRBJ2-4	CASSSGTGVIIQYF	TGTGCCAGCAGCTCAGGGACAGGGGTCATCATTCAGTACTTC
TRBV10-3	TRBD2	-	TRBJ2-1	CAISGTSGLLSSYNEQFF	TGTGCCATCAGTGGGACTAGCGGCCTACTAAGCTCCTACAATGAGCAGTTCTTC
TRBV6-5	-	-	TRBJ1-1	CASSYSYPRTSNTEAFF	TGTGCCAGCAGTTACTCGTACCCAAGAACCTCGAACACTGAAGCTTTCTTT
TRBV29-1	TRBD1	many	TRBJ2-7	CSTRDSSYEQYF	TGCAGCACCCGGGACAGCTCCTACGAGCAGTACTTC
TRBV6-1	-	-	TRBJ1-3	CASRSTGPGNTIYF	TGTGCCAGCAGGTCCACAGGACCTGGAAACACCATATATTTT
TRBV29-1	TRBD1	medium-sized	TRBJ2-3	CSVKGQGTDTQYF	TGCAGCGTGAAGGGACAGGGCACAGATACGCAGTATTTT
TRBV5-1	-	-	TRBJ2-1	CASSLTRGINEQFF	TGCGCCAGCAGCTTGACGCGCGGTATCAATGAGCAGTTCTTC
TRBV12-3/TRBV12-4	TRBD1	many	TRBJ2-5	CASSTGGYRETQYF	TGTGCCAGCAGTACAGGGGGATATCGGGAGACCCAGTACTTC
TRBV11-2	TRBD2	-	TRBJ2-7	CASSPVGTYGTSGRVPYEQYF	TGTGCCAGCAGCCCGGTGGGGACGTACGGGACTAGCGGGAGGGTCCCCTACGAGCAGTACTTC
TRBV5-6	-	few	TRBJ2-3	CASSVSLVTDTQYF	TGTGCCAGCAGCGTCTCCCTGGTCACAGATACGCAGTATTTT
TRBV12-3/TRBV12-4	-	few	TRBJ2-1	CASRLQGSSYNEQFF	TGTGCCAGCAGGCTCCAGGGGAGCTCCTACAATGAGCAGTTCTTC
TRBV6-2/TRBV6-3	TRBD2	-	TRBJ2-1	CASSFSGTSGSSEQFF	TGTGCCAGCAGTTTCTCCGGGACTAGCGGGAGTAGTGAGCAGTTCTTC
TRBV6-6	-	few	TRBJ1-4	CASSYRGSEKLFF	TGTGCCAGCAGTTACAGGGGTTCTGAAAAACTGTTTTTT
TRBV11-2	TRBD2	-	TRBJ2-3	CASSFSGTSGRSPDTQYF	TGTGCCAGCAGCTTCTCCGGGACTAGCGGGAGAAGCCCAGATACGCAGTATTTT
TRBV6-1	-	-	TRBJ1-1	CASSPQGSNTEAFF	TGTGCCAGCAGCCCCCAGGGTTCGAACACTGAAGCTTTCTTT
TRBV6-2/TRBV6-3	-	-	TRBJ2-1	CASSYITEQFF	TGTGCCAGCAGTTATATCACTGAGCAGTTCTTC
TRBV29-1	-	-	TRBJ1-1	CSVEGTGTEAFF	TGCAGCGTTGAGGGTACAGGGACTGAAGCTTTCTTT
TRBV18	-	few	TRBJ2-7	CASSPTTGGGGGAYEQYF	TGTGCCAGCTCACCAACCACAGGAGGAGGCGGTGGGGCCTACGAGCAGTACTTC
TRBV4-3	-	few	TRBJ2-4	CASSQLGGGLDIQYF	TGCGCCAGCAGCCAGCTAGGGGGAGGGCTGGACATTCAGTACTTC
TRBV28	TRBD2	-	TRBJ2-3	CASTRGLAGTSKDTQYF	TGTGCCAGCACCAGAGGTCTAGCGGGTACCTCAAAAGATACGCAGTATTTT
TRBV29-1	-	many	TRBJ1-1	CSVAWQSNTEAFF	TGCAGCGTTGCATGGCAGTCGAACACTGAAGCTTTCTTT
TRBV29-1	TRBD1	many	TRBJ2-3	CSVEGPTRDRSQYF	TGCAGCGTTGAGGGACCGACGAGGGACAGGTCGCAGTATTTT
TRBV6-1	TRBD2	-	TRBJ2-2	CANRTSGRGVGELFF	TGTGCCAACAGAACTAGCGGGAGAGGGGTCGGGGAGCTGTTTTTT
TRBV6-2/TRBV6-3	-	-	TRBJ2-1	CASTKGGGREQFF	TGTGCCAGCACCAAAGGAGGGGGTCGGGAGCAGTTCTTC
TRBV25-1	-	few	TRBJ2-1	CASSEYSGTLGNEQFF	TGTGCCAGCAGTGAATATAGTGGGACCTTAGGGAATGAGCAGTTCTTC
TRBV5-5	TRBD2	-	TRBJ2-3	CASSWGGSHTDTQYF	TGTGCCAGCAGCTGGGGGGGGTCCCACACAGATACGCAGTATTTT
TRBV2	-	-	TRBJ2-3	CASSRTVTDTQYF	TGTGCCAGCAGTCGGACAGTCACAGATACGCAGTATTTT
TRBV6-2/TRBV6-3	-	-	TRBJ2-7	CASSYGAVGTYEQYF	TGTGCCAGCAGTTACGGGGCCGTGGGGACCTACGAGCAGTACTTC
TRBV12-3/TRBV12-4	TRBD2	many	TRBJ2-3	CASSFSGRLDTQYF	TGTGCCAGCAGTTTCAGCGGGAGGTTAGATACGCAGTATTTT
TRBV7-2	TRBD1	few	TRBJ1-2	CASSPFVTGPSGYTF	TGTGCCAGCAGTCCCTTCGTGACAGGGCCTTCTGGCTACACCTTC
TRBV6-6	-	-	TRBJ2-3	CASRDVGTDTQYF	TGTGCCAGCCGGGACGTTGGCACAGATACGCAGTATTTT
TRBV6-1	-	many	TRBJ2-5	CASSDTVQETQYF	TGTGCCAGCAGCGATACCGTCCAGGAGACCCAGTACTTC